The clone carrying this T cell receptor (beta chain) has only one observation. Authors' data handling: By means of reference gene primer amplification, nucleated cell counts were estimated. Repertoires were generated with immunoSEQ multiplex PCR, while TCRdb's copy carries only in-frame clones and drops some. The V and J calls and the clone size are those of that table, but D and trimming were determined from the DNA. The sample holds a few hundred thousand clones; 85% are singletons and the top ten take around 6.3%. The CDR3 sequence is 14 residues long. Germline lookup yields CDR1 MNHEY and CDR2 SMNVEV (reference sequence). V was trimmed by 3 bases and J by 8 bases, leaving 11 bases between them. Living in about two dozen US areas, the participants were between about 18 and 100 years of age. These data belong to a study of blood T cell repertoires in COVID-19.

Sample: PBMCs or T cells enriched from blood (not recorded which). J is TRBJ1-6 and V is TRBV27; tentative D call: TRBD1 (5 bases). The receptor was isolated from a woman in her forties or fifties who had been exposed to COVID-19. CDR3 residues: CASSLPGGDSPLHF. The DNA of the CDR3 is TGTGCCAGCAGTTTGCCCGGGGGGGATTCACCCCTCCACTTT.